This is a list of T cell receptor beta chains from one sample in a study of T cell repertoires in cytomegalovirus infection. One entry per CDR3 protein, called by TCRdb with MiXCR from the reads. The sample consists of 100,000 to 150,000 distinct CDR3 sequences, roughly 8.2% of them appearing once. Sequenced material: PBMCs. These TCRs come from a human donor in good health (CMV status not recorded). Some clones in this sample may be carry-over from other donors' samples. Both conserved end residues are part of each CDR3. D genes are given only for firm matches. Clone size is not always given. Where it is, it says once, few, many or a class for expanded clones.

clone size	V gene	CDR3 length	D gene	J gene	CDR3 DNA	CDR3 protein
few	TRBV27	13	-	TRBJ1-1	TGTGCCAGCAGTTTTGTTAGGAACACTGAAGCTTTCTTT	CASSFVRNTEAFF
-	TRBV9	15	-	TRBJ1-4	TGTGCCAGCAGCGCCCGACAGCTAGTGGGGGAAAAACTGTTTTTT	CASSARQLVGEKLFF
-	TRBV7-9	15	-	TRBJ2-7	TGTGCCAGCAGCTCGAGACAGCTCCTTTCCAACGAGCAGTACTTC	CASSSRQLLSNEQYF
many	TRBV7-8	16	TRBD2	TRBJ2-5	TGTGCCAGCAGCCCCCCCCAGCGGGGGGGGGTAGAGACCCAGTACTTC	CASSPPQRGGVETQYF
many	TRBV25-1	13	TRBD1	TRBJ2-7	TGTGCCAGCAGTGCAGGGACAGTTTACGAGCAGTACTTC	CASSAGTVYEQYF
many	TRBV7-9	14	TRBD1	TRBJ1-4	TGTGCCAGCAGCCAGGGGGACATCGATGAAAAACTGTTTTTT	CASSQGDIDEKLFF
few	TRBV19	14	TRBD2	TRBJ2-1	TGTGCCAGTAGTATAGGGGACTACTACAATGAGCAGTTCTTC	CASSIGDYYNEQFF
many	TRBV12-3/TRBV12-4	13	-	TRBJ2-7	TGTGCCAGCAGGTTGGGACGGATCTACGAGCAGTACTTC	CASRLGRIYEQYF
-	TRBV12-3/TRBV12-4	12	-	TRBJ1-2	TGTGCCAGCAGTTCCCAGCCGGGACCTTACACCTTC	CASSSQPGPYTF
many	TRBV2	15	-	TRBJ2-5	TGTGCCAGCAGTCCCAGCCGGGGGGCTCAAGAGACCCAGTACTTC	CASSPSRGAQETQYF
many	TRBV6-5	14	TRBD1	TRBJ1-2	TGTGCCAGCAGTCCAAGACAGGGGGCCTATGGCTACACCTTC	CASSPRQGAYGYTF
few	TRBV5-1	16	TRBD1	TRBJ2-5	TGCGCCAGCAGCATCGCCGGGACAGGGGGCTGGGAGACCCAGTACTTC	CASSIAGTGGWETQYF
-	TRBV24-1	15	TRBD1	TRBJ2-7	TGTGCCACCAGTGAGGGGGGGACAGGGGGCTACGAGCAGTACTTC	CATSEGGTGGYEQYF
-	TRBV12-3/TRBV12-4	14	TRBD1	TRBJ1-1	TGTGCCAGCAAACGACAGGGAGGAGAGAGTGAAGCTTACTTT	CASKRQGGESEAYF
many	TRBV28	15	-	TRBJ2-7	TGTGCCAGCAGTCTCAGGACGGCGGGTTCCTACGAGCAGTACTTC	CASSLRTAGSYEQYF
few	TRBV6-6	15	-	TRBJ2-7	TGTGCCAGCAGCCTCACCCAGGCCAGCTCCTACGAGCAGTACTTC	CASSLTQASSYEQYF
few	TRBV20-1	13	-	TRBJ2-5	TGCAGTGCTAGGGAGGGAGGAAAAGAGACCCAGTACTTC	CSAREGGKETQYF
many	TRBV7-3	13	-	TRBJ1-1	TGTGCCAGCAGCTTAAACTGGGTCACTGAAGCTTTCTTT	CASSLNWVTEAFF
-	TRBV5-1	13	-	TRBJ2-2	TGCGCCAGCAACCCAGGGAACACCGGGGAGCTGTTTTTT	CASNPGNTGELFF
many	TRBV10-3	16	-	TRBJ2-1	TGTGCCATCAGTGAGTCGTTCAGGGGATCCTACAATGAGCAGTTCTTC	CAISESFRGSYNEQFF
-	TRBV2	12	-	TRBJ2-3	TGTGCCAGCAGTTACAGGGCTGATACGCAGTATTTT	CASSYRADTQYF
few	TRBV18	15	TRBD1	TRBJ1-1	TGTGCCAGCTCATTCCGGGACAGGATGAACACTGAAGCTTTCTTT	CASSFRDRMNTEAFF
many	TRBV28	14	-	TRBJ1-2	TGTGCCAGCAGTTTAGGAGGGTTGGACTATGGCTACACCTTC	CASSLGGLDYGYTF
-	TRBV5-1	14	TRBD2	TRBJ2-7	TGCGCCAGCAGCACCGGGGGGTCGGGGCTCGAGCAGTACTTC	CASSTGGSGLEQYF
many	TRBV7-2	18	-	TRBJ2-3	TGTGCCAGCAGCTTAGTGCTGTCGCGGGGAAGGGGCACAGATACGCAGTATTTT	CASSLVLSRGRGTDTQYF
-	TRBV6-5	14	TRBD1	TRBJ2-7	TGTGCCAGCAGTTACTTGGGACAGGGGGTCGAGCAGTACTTC	CASSYLGQGVEQYF
many	TRBV7-2	15	-	TRBJ1-1	TGTGCCAGCAGCTCATCTCTTTCGAAGAACACTGAAGCTTTCTTT	CASSSSLSKNTEAFF
-	TRBV14	16	TRBD1	TRBJ2-2	TGTGCCAGCAGCCTTCGGACAGGGGTGAACTCCGGGGAGCTGTTTTTT	CASSLRTGVNSGELFF
-	TRBV28	12	-	TRBJ2-7	TGTGCCAGCAGCTTGACACGATCCGAGCAGTACTTC	CASSLTRSEQYF
-	TRBV14	14	-	TRBJ2-3	TGTGCCAGCAGCCAGGTTTGGACAGCAGATACGCAGTATTTT	CASSQVWTADTQYF
-	TRBV12-3/TRBV12-4	13	-	TRBJ1-1	TGTGCCAGCAGTCCTCGACAGAACACTGAAGCTTTCTTT	CASSPRQNTEAFF
many	TRBV14	16	TRBD1	TRBJ2-3	TGTGCCAGCAGCCAAGCGGACAGGTACCTCACAGATACGCAGTATTTT	CASSQADRYLTDTQYF
many	TRBV2	10	-	TRBJ1-4	TGTGCCAGCGTTGGAGAAAAACTGTTTTTT	CASVGEKLFF
-	TRBV3-1	14	-	TRBJ2-5	TGTGCCAGCAGCCACGGACAGATCCAAGAGACCCAGTACTTC	CASSHGQIQETQYF
-	TRBV2	12	-	TRBJ1-1	TGTGCCAGCAGTGAAGCGGGGACTGAAGCTTTCTTT	CASSEAGTEAFF
many	TRBV6-5	17	-	TRBJ1-1	TGTGCCAGCAGTTACCGATCGGTACATGACCTGAACACTGAAGCTTTCTTT	CASSYRSVHDLNTEAFF
many	TRBV7-9	16	-	TRBJ1-1	TGTGCCAGCAGCTTAGGGGCCAGGTGGGGAAAACCTGAAGCTTTCTTT	CASSLGARWGKPEAFF
many	TRBV10-3	13	-	TRBJ1-1	TGTGCCATCAGCCTAGCAGGAACCACTGAAGCTTTCTTT	CAISLAGTTEAFF
-	TRBV19	12	-	TRBJ1-2	TGTGCCAGTAGTATGGACCTCTATGGCTACACCTTC	CASSMDLYGYTF
-	TRBV28	13	-	TRBJ1-4	TGTGCCAGCAGTTTGCGGGGTTGGGAAAAACTGTTTTTT	CASSLRGWEKLFF
many	TRBV2	15	-	TRBJ1-1	TGTGCCAGCAGTCAGGACAGTGAAGTGGGCACTGAAGCTTTCTTT	CASSQDSEVGTEAFF
many	TRBV12-3/TRBV12-4	14	-	TRBJ1-4	TGTGCCAGCAGTTATGGGGTACCTAATGAAAAACTGTTTTTT	CASSYGVPNEKLFF
many	TRBV7-9	15	-	TRBJ1-1	TGTGCCAGCAGCCCGCGGGGGGGAGACGGCACTGAAGCTTTCTTT	CASSPRGGDGTEAFF